These 30 T cell receptor beta chains were all obtained from the same sample, sequenced in a study of T-cell reconstitution after alpha-beta-depleted transplantation in children. This sample's TCRbeta library carried unique molecular identifier barcodes. TCRdb used MiXCR to reprocess the PCR reads, holding one entry per CDR3 protein. The data show a few hundred thousand distinct CDR3 sequences, about an eighth seen once. The sequencing used PBMCs, collected from the stem cell graft. All receptors derive from a human donor who donated a stem cell graft to a child with Fanconi anemia.

The chain links TRBV5-1 to TRBJ1-1; D may be TRBD1 (5 bases). V was shortened by 4 bases and J by 6 bases, with 22 bases between the two germline ends. Germline CDR1 SGHRS, CDR2 YFSETQ. The CDR3 consists of 16 residues. CDR3 nucleotides: TGCGCCAGCAGCAACGGAGGTCTGGGGGATATTTCTGAAGCTTTCTTT. Its protein product is CASSNGGLGDISEAFF. The full variable domain, in which reference TRBV5-1 and TRBJ1-1 provide the parts outside the CDR3, is KAGVTQTPRYLIKTRGQQVTLSCSPISGHRSVSWYQQTPGQGLQFLFEYFSETQRNKGNFPGRFSGRQFSNSRSEMNVSTLELGDSALYLCASSNGGLGDISEAFFGQGTRLTVV.

The chain uses TRBV3-1 and TRBJ2-1, with 8 bases lining up with TRBD2. After removal of 3 bases from V and 5 bases from J, the junction contained 9 bases not matched to a gene. Germline V CDR1 and CDR2: LGHDT, YNNKEL (reference sequence). The CDR3 spans 16 residues. This CDR3 reads CASSHQTSEINNEQFF. The CDR3 DNA follows: TGTGCCAGCAGCCATCAGACTAGCGAAATAAACAATGAGCAGTTCTTC.

The chain combines TRBV13 with TRBJ2-5, with 8 bases matching TRBD2. The CDR3 length is 16 residues. Losses at the gene ends were 5 bases for V and 5 bases for J; bases not matched to a gene: 13. In germline, CDR1 is PRHDT, CDR2 FYEKMQ (reference sequence). The CDR3 nucleotides read TGTGCCAGCAGCCCGCGCGGGGGGCCCTCCCCGGAGACCCAGTACTTC. This encodes CASSPRGGPSPETQYF.

The chain employs TRBV2 and TRBJ1-2, with D perhaps matching TRBD1 (6 bases). Trimming pared 8 bases from V and 2 bases from J, leaving 15 bases between. CDR1 and CDR2 (germline): SNHLY, FYNNEI. The CDR3 sequence is 14 residues long. The CDR3 region has the DNA TGTGCCAGCGGAAAGGGACAAATGAACTATGGCTACACCTTC. Protein product: CASGKGQMNYGYTF.

This clonotype was observed a few times. The germline gene is not matched at one end of the junction; a read error may be the cause. V and J are TRBV7-2 and TRBJ1-2, with 12 nucleotides matching TRBD1. This CDR3 is built from 13 residues. Germline loops: CDR1 SGHTA, CDR2 FQGNSA. The CDR3 region is CASSLNRGQGALF. CDR3 coding DNA: TGTGCCAGCAGCTTAAATCGGGGACAGGGGGCCCTCTTC.

This clonotype came up many times. This chain uses TRBV6-5 with TRBJ1-4; D remains ambiguous. The CDR3 contains 15 residues. V gave up 6 bases and J gave up 0 bases, with 11 bases separating them. Germline values: CDR1 MNHEY, CDR2 SVGAGI. The CDR3 sequence: CASSPGEATNEKLFF. The CDR3, as DNA: TGTGCCAGCAGCCCCGGGGAGGCAACTAATGAAAAACTGTTTTTT.

This clonotype has just a few counts. The chain couples TRBV28 to TRBJ1-2, with TRBD1 as a possible D gene (6 bases). The ends were cut back, 4 bases at V and 4 bases at J, with 19 bases in the middle. The germline gives CDR1 MDHEN, CDR2 SYDVKM. The CDR3 runs 16 residues. In DNA, the CDR3 is TGTGCCAGCAGTTCCTCGGGGGCCGACCGCTTCTATGGCTACACCTTC. Translating gives CASSSSGADRFYGYTF.

This clonotype was recorded at least ten times. The gene calls are TRBV5-1 and TRBJ2-1; TRBD1 matches at 7 bases. Germline V gives CDR1 SGHRS, CDR2 YFSETQ. This CDR3 is 13 amino acids long. V gave up 6 bases and J gave up 12 bases; unmatched junction bases: 12. The CDR3 coding sequence is TGCGCCAGCAAATCTGTTCAGACAGGGATGCAGTTCTTC. Translation gives CASKSVQTGMQFF.

There are a few counts of this clonotype. This chain connects TRBV7-8 to TRBJ1-1; D gene uncertain. The V end was cut by 0 bases, the J end by 6 bases, with 8 bases between. CDR1 SGHVS and CDR2 FQNEAQ come from the germline V gene. This CDR3 is built from 13 residues. The CDR3: CASSLAGFAEAFF. The CDR3 DNA follows: TGTGCCAGCAGCTTAGCGGGTTTCGCTGAAGCTTTCTTT.

This clonotype was counted at least ten times. The V gene is TRBV5-6, the J gene TRBJ2-1, with a weak D call TRBD2 (7 bases). CDR1 SGHDT and CDR2 YYEEEE come from the germline V gene. Between the trimmed V and J ends, which lost 0 bases and 14 bases, there was a span of 9 bases. The CDR3 sequence is 11 residues long. CDR3 amino acids: CASSLGEGEFF. The DNA for the CDR3 is TGTGCCAGCAGCTTGGGGGAGGGGGAGTTCTTC.

The V gene is TRBV9, the J gene TRBJ1-1, with D maybe TRBD1 (6 bases). The V and J ends lost 7 bases and 4 bases respectively, with 14 bases between them. The CDR3 contains 13 residues. Germline CDR1 and CDR2: SGDLS and YYNGEE. The CDR3 DNA sequence: TGTGCCAGCGGGAGAGGCAGGGGCACTGAAGCTTTCTTT. It encodes CASGRGRGTEAFF.

J is TRBJ2-1 and V is TRBV20-1, with D possibly matching TRBD1 (5 bases). This CDR3 is 14 amino acids long. V gave up 8 bases and J gave up 8 bases, with 22 bases separating them. Germline V lookup: CDR1 DFQATT, CDR2 SNEGSKA (reference sequence). CDR3 sequence: CSRRTDRYRDEQFF. The CDR3 DNA is TGCAGTCGCAGAACTGACAGATATAGGGATGAGCAGTTCTTC.

This clonotype has just a few counts. This chain uses TRBV20-1 with TRBJ2-5, with D possibly TRBD2 on 7 matching bases. This CDR3 region has 16 residues. Per germline, CDR1 DFQATT and CDR2 SNEGSKA (reference sequence). Trimming took 1 base from V and 1 from J, leaving 16 bases between them. The DNA for the CDR3 is TGCAGTGCTAGAGTACAGGCGCGGGGGCGCCAAGAGACCCAGTACTTC. Translation: CSARVQARGRQETQYF.

This clonotype was observed many times. The chain employs TRBV20-1 and TRBJ2-1; 11 nucleotides align to TRBD1. CDR1 is DFQATT, CDR2 SNEGSKA, per germline (reference sequence). V dropped 2 bases and J dropped 8; count of bases not matched to a gene: 14. The CDR3 spans 17 residues. As DNA, the CDR3 is TGCAGTGCTAGAATGACCGATGGGACAGGGGGAAGAGATGAGCAGTTCTTC. This translates into CSARMTDGTGGRDEQFF.

The V call is TRBV4-3, the J call TRBJ2-2, with unresolved D. The CDR3 runs 15 residues. Germline lookup yields CDR1 LGHNA and CDR2 YSLEER. V lost 0 bases and J 6 bases, leaving 11 bases between the germline ends. CDR3 nucleotides: TGCGCCAGCAGCCAAGATTTTAGCATCGCCGGGGAGCTGTTTTTT. Translated, it gives CASSQDFSIAGELFF.

The sample holds many counts of this clonotype. This chain links TRBV7-9 with TRBJ1-1, with unresolved D. With 7 bases removed from V and 0 bases from J, the gap between germline ends came to 9 bases. CDR1 is SEHNR and CDR2 is FQNEAQ in the germline V gene (reference sequence). The CDR3 contains 13 residues. In DNA, the CDR3 is TGTGCCAGCAACCTTCCACTGAACACTGAAGCTTTCTTT. It specifies CASNLPLNTEAFF. The whole variable domain, filled in from reference TRBV7-9 and TRBJ1-1, reads DTGVSQNPRHKITKRGQNVTFRCDPISEHNRLYWYRQTLGQGPEFLTYFQNEAQLEKSRLLSDRFSAERPKGSFSTLEIQRTEQGDSAMYLCASNLPLNTEAFFGQGTRLTVV.

This chain uses TRBV6-1 with TRBJ1-1; 7 bases match TRBD1. The V segment lost 6 bases and the J segment 0 bases; nucleotides outside the gene matches: 7. This CDR3 has 15 residues. CDR1 MNHNS and CDR2 SASEGT come from the germline V gene. CDR3 residues: CASRPRTGLNTEAFF. In DNA form, the CDR3 reads TGTGCCAGCAGGCCCCGGACAGGCTTGAACACTGAAGCTTTCTTT.

This sequence joins TRBV13 and TRBJ2-1, with TRBD2 matching 9 bases. V lost 3 bases and J lost 8; bases outside the gene matches: 8. This CDR3 spans 15 amino acids. Germline lookup yields CDR1 PRHDT and CDR2 FYEKMQ (reference sequence). This CDR3 reads CASSFRTSDSDEQFF. Here the CDR3 DNA reads TGTGCCAGCAGCTTCAGGACTAGCGATTCGGATGAGCAGTTCTTC.

The chain combines TRBV19 with TRBJ2-3; TRBD2 is a possible D gene (6 bases). With 11 bases removed from V and 1 base from J, the gap between germline ends came to 13 bases. Germline V gives CDR1 LNHDA, CDR2 SQIVND (reference sequence). The CDR3 sequence is 13 residues long. CDR3 sequence: CAVGGVRTDTQYF. As DNA, the CDR3 is TGTGCCGTCGGCGGGGTTCGCACAGATACGCAGTATTTT.

This clonotype occurred a few times. A junction end diverges from the germline sequence, so it may reflect a read error. V usage is TRBV3-1 and J usage is TRBJ2-1; 10 bases fit TRBD2. The CDR3 loop spans 17 amino acids. Germline V gives CDR1 LGHDT, CDR2 YNNKEL (reference sequence). DNA for the CDR3: TGTGCCAGCAGCGAAGAGGGTCTAGCGGGGGTCCCCAATGAGCAGTTCTTC. Its translation is CASSEEGLAGVPNEQFF.

In its sample, this clonotype was seen a few times. The rearrangement joins TRBV5-1 to TRBJ1-1, with D possibly being TRBD1 (6 bases). The CDR3 length is 16 residues. The germline CDR1 and CDR2 sequences are SGHRS and YFSETQ. The V end was cut by 0 bases, the J end by 4 bases, with 16 bases between. The CDR3 is CASSLGRAARGTEAFF. CDR3 DNA: TGCGCCAGCAGCTTGGGAAGGGCAGCCAGGGGCACTGAAGCTTTCTTT.

This clonotype was counted a few times. The J gene is TRBJ1-6, the V gene TRBV10-1; D is ambiguous. CDR1 and CDR2 from the germline V gene are WNHNN and SYGVQD (reference sequence). This CDR3 has 14 amino acids. Trimming removed 2 bases at V and 7 bases at J, with 9 bases between. CDR3 nucleotide sequence: TGCGCCAGCAGTGAGGATACCCGGAATTCACCCCTCCACTTT. It specifies CASSEDTRNSPLHF.

Ten or more counts support this clonotype. This chain joins TRBV29-1 and TRBJ2-3, with D hard to call. With 4 bases removed from V and 2 bases from J, the gap between germline ends came to 4 bases. Germline V lookup: CDR1 SQVTM, CDR2 ANQGSEA. The CDR3 is made up of 11 amino acids. CDR3 sequence reads: CSVGFTDTQYF. CDR3 DNA: TGCAGCGTTGGATTCACAGATACGCAGTATTTT.

Ten or more counts support this clonotype. The gene calls are TRBV11-2 and TRBJ2-4; 7 nucleotides match TRBD1. After removal of 5 bases from V and 8 bases from J, the junction contained 12 bases not matched to a gene. The CDR3 extends over 15 amino acids. Per germline, CDR1 SGHAT and CDR2 FQNNGV. This chain's CDR3 is CASSHPLGGSDIQYF. The DNA for the CDR3 is TGTGCCAGCAGCCACCCCCTAGGGGGCTCGGACATTCAGTACTTC.

The V and J genes are TRBV20-1 and TRBJ1-1; D is unclear. Per germline, CDR1 DFQATT and CDR2 SNEGSKA (reference sequence). The V end was cut by 5 bases, the J end by 8 bases, with 9 bases between. The CDR3 sequence is 10 residues long. The CDR3 loop is CSAGPVEAFF. For the CDR3, the DNA is TGCAGTGCTGGGCCCGTAGAAGCTTTCTTT.

This clonotype has at least ten counts. The CDR3 DNA follows: TGTGCCAGCAGCTTGGTAGCGAACACCGGGGAGCTGTTTTTT. Residues: CASSLVANTGELFF. The chain uses TRBV5-5 and TRBJ2-2, with D uncertain. V lost 0 bases and J 0 bases, leaving 3 bases between the germline ends. Looked up from germline, CDR1 is SGHKS and CDR2 is YYEKEE (reference sequence). CDR3 length: 14 residues.

This sequence joins TRBV2 and TRBJ1-1, with TRBD1 as a possible D gene (5 bases). The CDR3 loop spans 13 amino acids. V lost 8 bases and J 7 bases, leaving 17 bases between the germline ends. CDR1 is SNHLY and CDR2 is FYNNEI in the germline V gene. The CDR3 sequence is CASRVFRESEAFF. DNA of the CDR3: TGTGCCAGCCGAGTATTCAGGGAAAGTGAAGCTTTCTTT.

Only a few counts were recorded for this clonotype. The J gene is TRBJ1-1, the V gene TRBV5-1; D ambiguous. CDR3 length: 13 amino acids. Germline V CDR1 and CDR2: SGHRS, YFSETQ. Written as DNA, the CDR3 is TGCGAGAGTCGGGCGACCCCGAACACTGAAGCTTTCTTT. The encoded protein is CESRATPNTEAFF.

The V and J genes are TRBV7-2 and TRBJ2-7, with TRBD1 matching 7 bases. There are 14 residues in the CDR3. CDR1 SGHTA and CDR2 FQGNSA come from the germline V gene. V gave up 6 bases and J gave up 5 bases; unmatched junction bases: 10. The CDR3 loop reads CASSSKTGYHEQYF. The CDR3 nucleotides read TGTGCCAGCAGTTCTAAGACAGGGTACCACGAGCAGTACTTC.

This clonotype was counted between two and nine times. The chain recombines TRBV6-2 or TRBV6-3 with TRBJ2-7; D is ambiguous. V dropped 2 bases and J dropped 3 bases, with 8 bases sitting between them. The germline CDR1 and CDR2 sequences are MNHEY and SVGEGT. The CDR3 loop spans 13 amino acids. CDR3 bases: TGTGCCAGCAGTTACGTTCAGGTCTACGAGCAGTACTTC. Protein: CASSYVQVYEQYF.